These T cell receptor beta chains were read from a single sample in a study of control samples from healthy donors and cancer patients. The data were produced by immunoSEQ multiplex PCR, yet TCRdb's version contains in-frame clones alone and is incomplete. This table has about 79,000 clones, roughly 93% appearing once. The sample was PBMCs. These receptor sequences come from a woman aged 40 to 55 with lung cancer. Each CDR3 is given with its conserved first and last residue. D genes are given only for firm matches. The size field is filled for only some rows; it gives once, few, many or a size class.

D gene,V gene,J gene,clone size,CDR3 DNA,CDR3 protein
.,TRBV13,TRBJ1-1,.,TGTGCCAGCAGCTTAGAACGGTCTGGGCCCGGCACTGAAGCTTTCTTT,CASSLERSGPGTEAFF
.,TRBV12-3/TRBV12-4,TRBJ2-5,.,TGTGCCAGCAGTTTAGAGGAGACCCAGTACTTC,CASSLEETQYF
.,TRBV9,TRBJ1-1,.,TGTGCCAGCAGCGCACCACCGCCCGAATACGTCTTT,CASSAPPPEYVF
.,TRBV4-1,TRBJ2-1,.,TGCGCCAGCAGCCCGTTAGCGAGTGTGAAGTTCTTC,CASSPLASVKFF
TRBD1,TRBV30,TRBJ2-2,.,TGTGCCTGGGGCGCCGGGACAGGGTATATGGTCGGGGAGCTGTTTTTT,CAWGAGTGYMVGELFF
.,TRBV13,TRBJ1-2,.,TGTGCCAGCAGCTTATGGTCAGCGTTTAACTATGGCTACACCTTC,CASSLWSAFNYGYTF
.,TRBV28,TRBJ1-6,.,TGTGCCGTTTTGGGGGGAGCCTCCTATAATTCACCCCTCCACTTT,CAVLGGASYNSPLHF
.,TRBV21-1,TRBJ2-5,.,TGTGCCAGCAGCAAAACGGTACGAGGAGCGGAGCAAGAGACCCAGTACTTC,CASSKTVRGAEQETQYF
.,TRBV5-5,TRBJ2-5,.,TGTGCCAGCAGCTCCCGGTCGGGGTCGGGAGAGACCCAGTACTTC,CASSSRSGSGETQYF
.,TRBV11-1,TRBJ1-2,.,TGTGCCAGCAGCTCTCAGTCAGCGGGCGGCTACACCTTC,CASSSQSAGGYTF
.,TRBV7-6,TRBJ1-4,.,TGTGCCAGCAGCTCGGAACAGGGATTTAATGAAAAACTGTTTTTT,CASSSEQGFNEKLFF
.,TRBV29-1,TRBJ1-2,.,TGCAGCTGTGGACAGCCACCAGAATATGGCTACACCTTC,CSCGQPPEYGYTF
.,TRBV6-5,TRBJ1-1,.,TGTGCCAACCCCCGGCCGAACACTGAAGCTTTCTTT,CANPRPNTEAFF
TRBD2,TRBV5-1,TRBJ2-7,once,TGCGCCAGCAGCTTGGCCATGACTAGCGGGGCGACCTACGAGCAGTACTTC,CASSLAMTSGATYEQYF
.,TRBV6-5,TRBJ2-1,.,TGTGCCAGCAGCGAGTCGTTTTACAATGAGCAGTTCTTC,CASSESFYNEQFF
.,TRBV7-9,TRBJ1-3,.,TGTGCCAGCAGCTTAGCAGAAATCTCTGGAAACACCATATATTTT,CASSLAEISGNTIYF
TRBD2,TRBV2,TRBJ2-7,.,TGTGCCAGCAGGAGGGATATTACTAGCGGGACCTACGAGCAGTACTTC,CASRRDITSGTYEQYF
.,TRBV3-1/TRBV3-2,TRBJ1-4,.,TGTGCCAGCAGCCAAGCAGTTTTAACAACTAATGAAAAACTGTTTTTT,CASSQAVLTTNEKLFF
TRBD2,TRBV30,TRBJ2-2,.,TGTGCCTGGAGTGTCTTAGGGGCGGGAGCCGGGGAGCTGTTTTTT,CAWSVLGAGAGELFF
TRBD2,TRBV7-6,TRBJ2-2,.,TGTGCCAGCAGCTCATTAGCGGGGGGGACGTACACCGGGGAGCTGTTTTTT,CASSSLAGGTYTGELFF
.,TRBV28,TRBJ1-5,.,TGTGCCAGCACCCCTGGGGACGGATACAATCAGCCCCAGCATTTT,CASTPGDGYNQPQHF
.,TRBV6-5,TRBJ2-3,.,TGTGCCGGGTCCCCGGGACTGCAAGCAGATACGCAGTATTTT,CAGSPGLQADTQYF
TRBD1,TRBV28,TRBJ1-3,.,TGTGCCAGCACCTTACAGGGGGAAAACACCATATATTTT,CASTLQGENTIYF
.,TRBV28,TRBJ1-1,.,TGTGCCAGCAGTTTTGAGGAGGGGCCTGAAGCTTTCTTT,CASSFEEGPEAFF
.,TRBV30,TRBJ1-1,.,TGTGCCTGGATCGTATCTGAAAAAGCTTTCTTT,CAWIVSEKAFF
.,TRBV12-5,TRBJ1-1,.,TGTGCTAGTGGTCCGGGCTATTTGAACACTGAAGCTTTCTTT,CASGPGYLNTEAFF
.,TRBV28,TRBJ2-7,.,TGTGCCAGCAGTTTCGCGGGGACCTACGAGCAGTACTTC,CASSFAGTYEQYF
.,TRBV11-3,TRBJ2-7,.,TGTGCCAGCAGCTTAGGCAGGTCTAGGGAGCAGTACTTC,CASSLGRSREQYF
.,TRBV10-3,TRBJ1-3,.,TGTGCCATCAGTGATCTCAACGTCTTCTCTGGAAACACCATATATTTT,CAISDLNVFSGNTIYF
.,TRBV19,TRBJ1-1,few,TGTGCCAGTACCCGGACAGAGGAAGCTTTCTTT,CASTRTEEAFF
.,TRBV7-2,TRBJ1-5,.,TGTGCCAGCAGCTTAGATGGCTCAGGGATCAATCAGCCCCAGCATTTT,CASSLDGSGINQPQHF
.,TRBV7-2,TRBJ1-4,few,TGTGCCAGCAGCCTGGGGGGCGGGGGGCACGAAAAACTGTTTTTT,CASSLGGGGHEKLFF
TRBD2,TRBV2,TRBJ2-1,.,TGTGCCACCAGACCGGGACTAGCGGGGGGCAGGGCCTACAATGAGCAGTTCTTC,CATRPGLAGGRAYNEQFF